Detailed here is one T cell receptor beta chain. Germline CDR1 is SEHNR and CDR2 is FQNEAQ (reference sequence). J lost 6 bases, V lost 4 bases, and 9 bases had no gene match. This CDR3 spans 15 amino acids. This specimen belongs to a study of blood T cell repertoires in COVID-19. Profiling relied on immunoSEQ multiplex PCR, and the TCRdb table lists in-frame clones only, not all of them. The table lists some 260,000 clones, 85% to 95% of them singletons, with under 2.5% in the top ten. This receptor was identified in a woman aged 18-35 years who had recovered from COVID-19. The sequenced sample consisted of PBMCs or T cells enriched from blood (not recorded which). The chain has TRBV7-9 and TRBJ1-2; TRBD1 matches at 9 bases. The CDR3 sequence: CASSSDLDRGNGYTF. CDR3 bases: TGTGCCAGCAGCTCCGACCTGGACAGGGGAAATGGCTACACCTTC.